This T cell receptor (beta chain) was identified during a study of PD-L1 blockade in urothelial cancer. At the level of the study: Study patients had been treated with 0 to 3 previous chemotherapy regimens. Specimens of blood held a median count of roughly 150,000 T cells.

In each PCR, synthetic TCR analog templates were spiked in. Using immunoSEQ multiplex PCR, the repertoire was profiled, and TCRdb retains in-frame clones only, with some absent. The table lists around 120,000 clones, about 89% of them singletons. This CDR3 contains 14 residues. V lost 1 base, J lost 3 bases, and 9 bases lay in between. Germline CDR1 and CDR2: SEHNR and FQNEAQ (reference sequence). Time point: peripheral blood 6 weeks after treatment start. All patients handed over anywhere from 1 to 8 samples, pretreatment and on-treatment. The source material was PBMCs, sampled around atezolizumab (anti-PD-L1) treatment. The TCR originated in a man aged 60 to 75 with urothelial cancer. The chain is built from TRBV7-9 and TRBJ2-5; possible D gene TRBD2, 5 bases. Written as DNA, the CDR3 is TGTGCCAGCAGCTTAGACGGGAACAAAGAGACCCAGTACTTC. It codes for CASSLDGNKETQYF.